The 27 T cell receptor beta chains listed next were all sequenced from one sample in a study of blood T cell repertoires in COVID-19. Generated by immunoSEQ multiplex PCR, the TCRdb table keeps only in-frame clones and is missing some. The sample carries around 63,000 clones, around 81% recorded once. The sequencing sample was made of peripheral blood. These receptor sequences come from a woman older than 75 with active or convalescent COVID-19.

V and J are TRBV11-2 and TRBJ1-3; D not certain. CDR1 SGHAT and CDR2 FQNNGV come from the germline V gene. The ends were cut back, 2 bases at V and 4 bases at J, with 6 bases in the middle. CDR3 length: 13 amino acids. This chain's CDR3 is CASSLKQGNTIYF. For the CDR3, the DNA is TGTGCCAGCAGCTTAAAACAGGGAAACACCATATATTTT.

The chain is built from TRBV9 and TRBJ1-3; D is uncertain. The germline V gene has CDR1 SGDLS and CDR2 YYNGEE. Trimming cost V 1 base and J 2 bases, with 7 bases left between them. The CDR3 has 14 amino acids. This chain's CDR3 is CASSVSTAGNTIYF. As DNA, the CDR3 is TGTGCCAGCAGCGTAAGCACAGCTGGAAACACCATATATTTT.

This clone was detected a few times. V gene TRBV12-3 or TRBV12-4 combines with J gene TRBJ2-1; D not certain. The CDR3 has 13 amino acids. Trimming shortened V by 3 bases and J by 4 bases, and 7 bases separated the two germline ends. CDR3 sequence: CASSLRRYNEQFF. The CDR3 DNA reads TGTGCCAGCAGTTTGCGCCGGTACAATGAGCAGTTCTTC.

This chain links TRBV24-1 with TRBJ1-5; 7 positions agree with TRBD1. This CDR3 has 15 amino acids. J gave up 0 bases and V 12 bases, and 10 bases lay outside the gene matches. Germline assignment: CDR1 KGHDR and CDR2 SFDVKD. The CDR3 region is CASPGGPFSNQPQHF. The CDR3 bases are TGTGCCTCACCAGGGGGACCCTTTAGCAATCAGCCCCAGCATTTT.

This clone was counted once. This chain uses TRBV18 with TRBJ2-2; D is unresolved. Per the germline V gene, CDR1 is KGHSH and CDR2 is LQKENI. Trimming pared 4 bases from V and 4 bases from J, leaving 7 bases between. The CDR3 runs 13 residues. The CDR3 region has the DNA TGTGCCAGCTCACGGGCTTCCACCGGGGAGCTGTTTTTT. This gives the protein CASSRASTGELFF.

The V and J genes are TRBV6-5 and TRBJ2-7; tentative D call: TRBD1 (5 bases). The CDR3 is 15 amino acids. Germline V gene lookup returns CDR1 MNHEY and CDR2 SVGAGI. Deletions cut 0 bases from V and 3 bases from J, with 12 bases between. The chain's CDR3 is CASSYSVQGYYEQYF. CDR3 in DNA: TGTGCCAGCAGTTACTCGGTCCAGGGTTACTACGAGCAGTACTTC.

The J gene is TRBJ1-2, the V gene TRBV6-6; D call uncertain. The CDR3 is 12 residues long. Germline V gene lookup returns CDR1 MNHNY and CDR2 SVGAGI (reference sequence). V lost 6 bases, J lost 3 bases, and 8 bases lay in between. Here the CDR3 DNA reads TGTGCCAGCAGCCTTACGGACTATGGCTACACCTTC. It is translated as CASSLTDYGYTF.

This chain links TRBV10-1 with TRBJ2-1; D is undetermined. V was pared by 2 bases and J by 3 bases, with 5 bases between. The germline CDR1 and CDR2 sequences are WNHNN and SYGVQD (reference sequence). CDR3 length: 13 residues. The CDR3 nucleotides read TGCGCCAGCAGTGAGCCCAACTACAATGAGCAGTTCTTC. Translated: CASSEPNYNEQFF.

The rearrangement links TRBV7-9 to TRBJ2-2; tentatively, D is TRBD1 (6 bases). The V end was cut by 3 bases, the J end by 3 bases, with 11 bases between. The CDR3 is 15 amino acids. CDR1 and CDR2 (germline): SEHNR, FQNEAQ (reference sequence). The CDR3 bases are TGTGCCAGCAGCTTCCAGGGGAGAGACACCGGGGAGCTGTTTTTT. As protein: CASSFQGRDTGELFF.

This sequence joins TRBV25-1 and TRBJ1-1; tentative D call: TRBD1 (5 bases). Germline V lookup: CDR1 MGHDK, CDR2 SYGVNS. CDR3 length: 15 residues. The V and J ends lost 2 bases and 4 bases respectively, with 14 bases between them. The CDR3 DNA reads TGTGCCAGCAGTGAACTAGGGTCAGGGATCACTGAAGCTTTCTTT. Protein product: CASSELGSGITEAFF.

The CDR3 DNA reads TGTGCCAGCAGTTTATCGCGGACAGGGTCCCTCTCCTACGAGCAGTACTTC. Its translation is CASSLSRTGSLSYEQYF. This chain uses TRBV27 with TRBJ2-7; 8 bases fit TRBD1. Trimming took 0 bases from V and 0 from J; bases not matched to a gene: 7. The CDR3 has 17 residues. Germline V gives CDR1 MNHEY, CDR2 SMNVEV (reference sequence).

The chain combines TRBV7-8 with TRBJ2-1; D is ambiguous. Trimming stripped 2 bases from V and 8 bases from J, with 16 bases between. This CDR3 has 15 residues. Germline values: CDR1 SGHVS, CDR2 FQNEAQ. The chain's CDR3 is CASSLPAPSWYEQFF. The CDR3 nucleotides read TGTGCCAGCAGCTTACCCGCGCCGTCTTGGTATGAGCAGTTCTTC.

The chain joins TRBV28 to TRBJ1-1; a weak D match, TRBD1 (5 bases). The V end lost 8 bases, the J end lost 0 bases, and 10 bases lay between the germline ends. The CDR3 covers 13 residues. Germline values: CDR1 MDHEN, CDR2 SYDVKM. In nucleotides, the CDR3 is TGTGCCAGCCGAAGACAGTTGAACACTGAAGCTTTCTTT. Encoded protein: CASRRQLNTEAFF.

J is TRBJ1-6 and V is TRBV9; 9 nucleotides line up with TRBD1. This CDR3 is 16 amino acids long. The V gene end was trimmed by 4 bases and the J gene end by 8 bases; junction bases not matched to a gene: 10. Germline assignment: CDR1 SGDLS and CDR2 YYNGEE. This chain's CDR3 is CASSTTMGQGDSPLHF. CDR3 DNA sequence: TGTGCCAGCAGCACCACTATGGGACAGGGCGATTCACCCCTCCACTTT.

The CDR3 nucleotides are TGCGCCAGCAGTTTCGCCCCGGGACTAACTGAGCAGTTCTTC. Translating gives CASSFAPGLTEQFF. The V and J genes are TRBV5-1 and TRBJ2-1; 7 bases fit TRBD2. V trimming: 5 bases; J trimming: 9 bases; junction bases outside the gene matches: 11. The germline CDR1 and CDR2 sequences are SGHRS and YFSETQ. CDR3 length equals 14 residues.

Written as DNA, the CDR3 is TGCAGCGTTGACGGAGGTGGCTACACCTTC. Its translation is CSVDGGGYTF. The chain links TRBV29-1 to TRBJ1-2; D not resolved. In germline, CDR1 is SQVTM, CDR2 ANQGSEA. V lost 3 bases, J lost 7 bases, and 6 bases lay in between. This CDR3 comprises 10 residues. Filled out from reference TRBV29-1 and TRBJ1-2, the complete variable domain reads SAVISQKPSRDICQRGTSLTIQCQVDSQVTMMFWYRQQPGQSLTLIATANQGSEATYESGFVIDKFPISRPNLTFSTLTVSNMSPEDSSIYLCSVDGGGYTFGSGTRLTVV.

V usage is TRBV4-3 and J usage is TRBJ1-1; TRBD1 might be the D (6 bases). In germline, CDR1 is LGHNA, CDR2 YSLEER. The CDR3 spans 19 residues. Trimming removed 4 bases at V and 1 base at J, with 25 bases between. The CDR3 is CASSRTSGGAFIPNTEAFF. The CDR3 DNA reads TGCGCCAGCAGCCGGACTAGCGGGGGGGCGTTTATTCCGAACACTGAAGCTTTCTTT.

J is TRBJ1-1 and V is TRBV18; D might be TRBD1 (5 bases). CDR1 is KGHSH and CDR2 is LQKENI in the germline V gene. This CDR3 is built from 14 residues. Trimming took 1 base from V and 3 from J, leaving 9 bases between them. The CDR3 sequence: CASSPRGVYTEAFF. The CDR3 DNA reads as TGTGCCAGCTCACCACGGGGGGTCTACACTGAAGCTTTCTTT. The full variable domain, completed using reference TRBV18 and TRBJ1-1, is NAGVMQNPRHLVRRRGQEARLRCSPMKGHSHVYWYRQLPEEGLKFMVYLQKENIIDESGMPKERFSAEFPKEGPSILRIQQVVRGDSAAYFCASSPRGVYTEAFFGQGTRLTVV.

CDR3 residues: CASSYSAGQYEQYF. The DNA of the CDR3 is TGTGCCAGCAGTTACTCGGCGGGGCAATACGAGCAGTACTTC. The genes are TRBV6-2 or TRBV6-3 and TRBJ2-7; tentative D call: TRBD2 (6 bases). V gave up 0 bases and J gave up 4 bases, with 10 bases separating them. The CDR3 covers 14 residues. Germline CDR1 MNHEY, CDR2 SVGEGT.

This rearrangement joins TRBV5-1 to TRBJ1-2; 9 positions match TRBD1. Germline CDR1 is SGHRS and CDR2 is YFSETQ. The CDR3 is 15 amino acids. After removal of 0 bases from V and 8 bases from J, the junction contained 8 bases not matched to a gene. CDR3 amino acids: CASSLAPGQGDGYTF. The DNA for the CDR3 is TGCGCCAGCAGCTTGGCCCCGGGACAGGGAGACGGCTACACCTTC. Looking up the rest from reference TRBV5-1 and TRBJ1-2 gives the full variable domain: KAGVTQTPRYLIKTRGQQVTLSCSPISGHRSVSWYQQTPGQGLQFLFEYFSETQRNKGNFPGRFSGRQFSNSRSEMNVSTLELGDSALYLCASSLAPGQGDGYTFGSGTRLTVV.

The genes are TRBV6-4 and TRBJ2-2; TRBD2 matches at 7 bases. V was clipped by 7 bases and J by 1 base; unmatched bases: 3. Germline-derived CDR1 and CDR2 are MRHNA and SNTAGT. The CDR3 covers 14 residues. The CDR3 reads CASKPSGNTGELFF. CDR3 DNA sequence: TGTGCCAGCAAACCTAGCGGGAACACCGGGGAGCTGTTTTTT.

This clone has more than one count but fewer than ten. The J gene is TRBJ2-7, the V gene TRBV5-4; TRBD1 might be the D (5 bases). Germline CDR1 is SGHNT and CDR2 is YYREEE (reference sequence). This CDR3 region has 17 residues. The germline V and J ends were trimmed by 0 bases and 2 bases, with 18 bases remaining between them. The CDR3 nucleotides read TGTGCCAGCAGCTTGGGGTTTGTGGGGCAAGGGGCCTACGAGCAGTACTTC. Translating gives CASSLGFVGQGAYEQYF.

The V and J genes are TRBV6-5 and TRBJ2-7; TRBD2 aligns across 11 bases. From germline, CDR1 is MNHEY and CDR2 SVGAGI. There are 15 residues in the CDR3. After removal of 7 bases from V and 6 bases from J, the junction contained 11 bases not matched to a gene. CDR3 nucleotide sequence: TGTGCCAGCAACAAAAGGGGACTAGCGGCCTCCGAGCAGTACTTC. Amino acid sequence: CASNKRGLAASEQYF.

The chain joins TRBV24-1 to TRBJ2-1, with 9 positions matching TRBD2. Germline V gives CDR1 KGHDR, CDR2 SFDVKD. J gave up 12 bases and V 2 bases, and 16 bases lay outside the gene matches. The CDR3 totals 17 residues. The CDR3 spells CATSDSSMGLAASGQFF. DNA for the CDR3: TGTGCCACCAGTGATTCTTCGATGGGACTAGCAGCTTCAGGGCAGTTCTTC.

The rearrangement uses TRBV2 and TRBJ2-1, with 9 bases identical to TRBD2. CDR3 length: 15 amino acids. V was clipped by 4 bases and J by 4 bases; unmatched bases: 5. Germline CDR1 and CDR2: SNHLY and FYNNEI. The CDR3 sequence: CASSARGGNYNEQFF. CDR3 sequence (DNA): TGTGCCAGCAGTGCGCGGGGGGGAAATTACAATGAGCAGTTCTTC.

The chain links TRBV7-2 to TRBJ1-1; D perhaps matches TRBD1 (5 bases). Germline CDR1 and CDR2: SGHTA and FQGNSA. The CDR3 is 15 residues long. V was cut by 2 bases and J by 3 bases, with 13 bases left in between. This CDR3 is CASSLFSGIYTEAFF. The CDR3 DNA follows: TGTGCCAGCAGCTTATTTTCAGGGATTTACACTGAAGCTTTCTTT.

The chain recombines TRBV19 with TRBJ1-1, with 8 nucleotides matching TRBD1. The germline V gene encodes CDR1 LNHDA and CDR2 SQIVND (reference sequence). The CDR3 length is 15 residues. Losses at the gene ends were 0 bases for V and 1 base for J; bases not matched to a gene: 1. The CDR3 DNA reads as TGTGCCAGTAGTATAGATGGACAGGGGAACACTGAAGCTTTCTTT. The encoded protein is CASSIDGQGNTEAFF.